The clone carrying this T cell receptor beta chain was detected many times. Unmatched junction bases numbered 8, after V lost 3 bases and J lost 5 bases. The CDR3 extends over 15 amino acids. Germline assignment: CDR1 MDHEN and CDR2 SYDVKM. This specimen comes from a study of neurological immune-mediated disorders. Healthy controls comprised blood bank volunteers in Maryland, USA. Stored at -80 C, 2 million PBMCs were the source of the unsorted libraries. cDNA synthesis was performed by 5'RACE with 10-nucleotide random UMIs. TCRdb re-analysed the 5' RACE reads in MiXCR, keeping a single row per CDR3 protein. The profile shows about 50,000 distinct CDR3 sequences, 16% of them singletons.

Source material: PBMCs. The V and J genes are TRBV28 and TRBJ2-7; TRBD2 matches at 9 bases. The source is a man aged 55-75 years in good health. The CDR3 DNA reads TGTGCCAGCAGTTTGGCGGGGGGACTAGCTAACGAGCAGTACTTC. Its translation is CASSLAGGLANEQYF.